This TCR beta chain emerged from a study of blood T cells in healthy people across ages. Whole-study results and caveats: Versus aged donors, long-lived donors had higher diversity and more naive CD4+ cells.

Each sample used at least 6 million PBMCs. PCR was performed a second time for roughly 6 to 12 cycles using a sample-barcoded 5' primer and a J-beta primer mix. A template-switch adaptor with 12 random nucleotides tagged each cDNA molecule. TCRdb re-derived calls from the 5' RACE reads in MiXCR, one entry per CDR3 protein. The sample consists of 790,000 or so distinct CDR3 sequences, around 50% of them appearing once. V was shortened by 4 bases and J by 5 bases, with 14 bases between the two germline ends. Germline CDR1 SGHTA, CDR2 FQGTGA. This CDR3 has 14 amino acids. Regarding this clonotype: Its antigen is not known.

This chain connects TRBV7-3 to TRBJ1-2; D is perhaps TRBD1 (6 bases). This sequence originates from a man between 40 and 49 years old in good health. Sequencing was done on a sample of blood. The CDR3 DNA sequence: TGTGCCAGCAGCTACTTCTTTACAGGGTATGGCTACACCTTC. As protein: CASSYFFTGYGYTF.